The 20 T cell receptor beta chains below all came from one sample that was sequenced in a study of T cell responses to AZD1222 COVID-19 vaccine (dated by TCRdb to the early 2020s). The label giving this sample's time point can be read as: baseline before first vaccination. Library preparation employed the immunoSEQ multiplex PCR assay. Held by TCRdb, this immuneACCESS table contains in-frame sequences only and omits some clones. Under half of the omission traces to an unresolved V gene where checked; the cause of the rest is unknown. This sample comprises about 100,000 clones, more than 85% of them detected only once. Around 5% of the sample belongs to the ten largest clones. The starting material was peripheral blood, obtained on day 0 of AZD1222 vaccination. The receptors stem from an adult in good health.

The chain links TRBV19 to TRBJ2-7; the D gene is possibly TRBD2 (5 bases). Between the trimmed V and J ends, which lost 5 bases and 0 bases, there was a span of 14 bases. The length of the CDR3 is 15 residues. Germline lookup yields CDR1 LNHDA and CDR2 SQIVND (reference sequence). The CDR3: CASSLGLASSYEQYF. CDR3 in DNA: TGTGCCAGTAGTCTCGGACTCGCGAGCTCCTACGAGCAGTACTTC. Full variable domain (remainder filled in from reference TRBV19 and TRBJ2-7): DGGITQSPKYLFRKEGQNVTLSCEQNLNHDAMYWYRQDPGQGLRLIYYSQIVNDFQKGDIAEGYSVSREKKESFPLTVTSAQKNPTAFYLCASSLGLASSYEQYFGPGTRLTVT.

V is TRBV7-2 and J is TRBJ2-7; 7 positions agree with TRBD1. The germline V gene encodes CDR1 SGHTA and CDR2 FQGNSA. CDR3 length equals 13 residues. J was trimmed by 7 bases and V by 1 base; bases with no gene match: 4. The CDR3 loop reads CASSLEQGREQYF. CDR3 in DNA: TGTGCCAGCAGCTTAGAACAGGGGCGTGAGCAGTACTTC.

The V call is TRBV11-2, the J call TRBJ1-4, with D possibly TRBD1 on 6 matching bases. CDR3 size: 18 residues. Germline CDR1 and CDR2: SGHAT and FQNNGV. The V gene lost 4 bases and the J gene lost 8 bases, with 26 bases spanning the gap. CDR3 in amino acids: CASSSRTDPQLGGEKLFF. The CDR3 region has the DNA TGTGCCAGCAGCTCCAGGACAGACCCGCAACTCGGGGGGGAAAAACTGTTTTTT.

This clone is a singleton in its sample. The chain is built from TRBV19 and TRBJ2-7, with TRBD2 as a possible D gene (7 bases). Germline values: CDR1 LNHDA, CDR2 SQIVND (reference sequence). CDR3 length equals 14 residues. V gave up 6 bases and J gave up 6 bases, with 18 bases separating them. The CDR3 bases are TGTGCCAGTAGGCCCCGGGGGGCAAAGGGCGAGCAGTACTTC. It specifies CASRPRGAKGEQYF.

The V call is TRBV28, the J call TRBJ1-6; no firm D call. Germline lookup yields CDR1 MDHEN and CDR2 SYDVKM. With 8 bases removed from V and 10 bases from J, the gap between germline ends came to 24 bases. The CDR3 has 16 amino acids. CDR3 in amino acids: CASGFYTGTNDSPLHF. CDR3 sequence (DNA): TGTGCCAGCGGGTTCTACACGGGAACGAATGACTCACCCCTCCACTTT.

V usage is TRBV6-1 and J usage is TRBJ1-6, with 10 bases identical to TRBD1. Per the germline V gene, CDR1 is MNHNS and CDR2 is SASEGT. The ends lost 0 bases at V and 8 bases at J; junction bases unmatched: 10. The CDR3 sequence is 18 residues long. This CDR3 is CASSEAQTGGSFYSPLHF. CDR3 nucleotide sequence: TGTGCCAGCAGTGAAGCGCAGACAGGGGGCTCGTTTTATTCACCCCTCCACTTT.

The chain employs TRBV2 and TRBJ1-5; D possibly corresponds to TRBD1 (5 bases). Germline values: CDR1 SNHLY, CDR2 FYNNEI. The CDR3 consists of 13 residues. Trimming left V 6 bases short and J 5 bases short, with 11 bases between. CDR3 in DNA: TGTGCCAGCAGCGCCTTACAGGATCAGCCCCAGCATTTT. Its protein is CASSALQDQPQHF.

The chain recombines TRBV21-1 with TRBJ1-3; the table's D gene call, TRBD1, was not cross checked with the DNA. TRBV21-1 counts as a pseudogene. The length of the CDR3 is 19 residues. In DNA form, the CDR3 reads TGTGCCAGCAGGACAGGGAACTATACCAGGCTGGGCTCTGGAAACACCATATATTTT. It is translated as CASRTGNYTRLGSGNTIYF.

The chain combines TRBV27 with TRBJ1-1; the D gene is possibly TRBD1 (5 bases). With 1 base removed from V and 9 bases from J, the gap between germline ends came to 12 bases. The CDR3 runs to 13 residues. The germline V gene encodes CDR1 MNHEY and CDR2 SMNVEV (reference sequence). The CDR3 DNA is TGTGCCAGCAGTTTATACGGTGACAGTAAAGCTTTCTTT. This gives the protein CASSLYGDSKAFF.

The chain couples TRBV6-5 to TRBJ2-5; 12 bases agree with TRBD2. From germline, CDR1 is MNHEY and CDR2 SVGAGI. V gave up 7 bases and J gave up 5 bases; unmatched junction bases: 8. The CDR3 runs to 15 residues. CDR3 in amino acids: CASNLLAGGSETQYF. CDR3 coding DNA: TGTGCCAGCAACCTACTAGCGGGAGGCTCTGAGACCCAGTACTTC.

J is TRBJ2-6 and V is TRBV5-1; D not certain. The V end was cut by 0 bases, the J end by 0 bases, with 13 bases between. Germline values: CDR1 SGHRS, CDR2 YFSETQ. This CDR3 region has 18 residues. DNA for the CDR3: TGCGCCAGCAGCTTGGCTAGAGAATTCCTCTCTGGGGCCAACGTCCTGACTTTC. Amino acid sequence: CASSLAREFLSGANVLTF.

V gene TRBV19 combines with J gene TRBJ1-5; tentatively, D is TRBD1 (5 bases). Per the germline V gene, CDR1 is LNHDA and CDR2 is SQIVND (reference sequence). This CDR3 contains 13 residues. Trimming removed 3 bases at V and 7 bases at J, with 10 bases between. This chain's CDR3 is CASSMGLEQPQHF. In nucleotides, the CDR3 is TGTGCCAGTAGTATGGGGCTTGAGCAGCCCCAGCATTTT.

The genes are TRBV9 and TRBJ1-5; D remains unclear. The ends were cut back, 1 base at V and 3 bases at J, with 5 bases in the middle. The length of the CDR3 is 13 residues. Germline V gives CDR1 SGDLS, CDR2 YYNGEE. CDR3: CASSVLDNQPQHF. The CDR3 DNA is TGTGCCAGCAGCGTATTAGACAATCAGCCCCAGCATTTT.

This chain links TRBV2 with TRBJ2-7; perhaps TRBD2 as D (6 bases). This CDR3 is 15 amino acids long. Germline V CDR1 and CDR2: SNHLY, FYNNEI. Between the trimmed V and J ends, which lost 8 bases and 4 bases, there was a span of 21 bases. CDR3 amino acids: CASDRGSGNSYEQYF. The CDR3 DNA follows: TGTGCCAGCGATCGGGGGTCAGGTAATTCGTACGAGCAGTACTTC.

This chain uses TRBV28 with TRBJ1-5; D gene ambiguous. Trimming took 5 bases from V and 7 from J, leaving 15 bases between them. The CDR3 is 14 amino acids. Germline V gives CDR1 MDHEN, CDR2 SYDVKM. The CDR3 DNA reads as TGTGCCAGCAGTCCTCTCGTGCCGGTCCAGCCCCAGCATTTT. This encodes CASSPLVPVQPQHF.

The chain couples TRBV4-2 to TRBJ1-2; D unclear. V lost 3 bases, J lost 7 bases, and 15 bases lay in between. The CDR3 consists of 14 residues. Germline values: CDR1 LGHNA, CDR2 YNFKEQ. CDR3 DNA sequence: TGTGCCAGCAGCCAGGCATGGGAGGAGAGTGGCTACACCTTC. It is translated as CASSQAWEESGYTF.

V is TRBV9 and J is TRBJ1-3; maybe TRBD1 (6 bases). Germline V gene data show CDR1 as SGDLS and CDR2 as YYNGEE. The CDR3 is made up of 16 amino acids. Trimming shortened V by 3 bases and J by 0 bases, and 13 bases separated the two germline ends. CDR3 sequence (DNA): TGTGCCAGCAGCGGGGGGCCGCACTTCTCTGGAAACACCATATATTTT. Translating gives CASSGGPHFSGNTIYF.

The J gene is TRBJ1-5, the V gene TRBV28; TRBD1 matches at 9 bases. V was clipped by 6 bases and J by 7 bases; unmatched bases: 13. Germline loops: CDR1 MDHEN, CDR2 SYDVKM. The CDR3 runs to 16 residues. Here the CDR3 DNA reads TGTGCCAGCAGGGCTACCGGGACAGGGTATCGACAGCCCCAGCATTTT. It translates to CASRATGTGYRQPQHF. The whole variable domain, remainder taken from reference TRBV28 and TRBJ1-5, is DVKVTQSSRYLVKRTGEKVFLECVQDMDHENMFWYRQDPGLGLRLIYFSYDVKMKEKGDIPEGYSVSREKKERFSLILESASTNQTSMYLCASRATGTGYRQPQHFGDGTRLSIL.

CDR3 DNA: TGTGCCAGCTCACCACGTCGCCAGGGAACAGATACGCAGTATTTT. It codes for CASSPRRQGTDTQYF. The V and J genes are TRBV18 and TRBJ2-3; D is perhaps TRBD1 (5 bases). Germline CDR1 KGHSH, CDR2 LQKENI. Trimming took 1 base from V and 3 from J, leaving 11 bases between them. The CDR3 covers 15 residues.

The genes are TRBV29-1 and TRBJ1-5; D call uncertain. V gave up 4 bases and J gave up 4 bases, with 14 bases separating them. From germline, CDR1 is SQVTM and CDR2 ANQGSEA. CDR3 length: 14 amino acids. This chain's CDR3 is CSVVDGGENQPQHF. CDR3 sequence (DNA): TGCAGCGTTGTTGACGGTGGTGAAAATCAGCCCCAGCATTTT.